The T cell receptor beta chain described here comes from a study of cytomegalovirus exposure and HLA in healthy donors. The PCR was carried out with 60 Vbeta primers and 13 Jbeta primers. Sequencing was performed with immunoSEQ multiplex PCR; in TCRdb, only in-frame clones are kept and a portion is missing. The sample contains around 120,000 clones, roughly 83% of which appear only once. Germline CDR1 is SQVTM and CDR2 is ANQGSEA. V lost 7 bases to trimming and J lost 1 base; unmatched junction nucleotides: 5. This CDR3 spans 14 amino acids. The J gene is TRBJ2-3, the V gene TRBV29-1; 10 bases are shared with TRBD1. Specimen: PBMCs. This clonotype was obtained from a man in his late teens or twenties in good health and CMV-seronegative. This chain's CDR3 is CSGGGTGGTDTQYF. CDR3 in DNA: TGCAGCGGGGGAGGGACAGGGGGCACAGATACGCAGTATTTT.